Presented here are 16 T cell receptor beta chains from one specimen sequenced in a study of stem cell transplantation in POMP-related autoinflammatory disease. Sequencing used immunoSEQ multiplex PCR; TCRdb keeps in-frame clones, though not all of them. The sample gives over 60,000 clones, under 95% of which show up once; about 0.66% is in the top ten. The sample consisted of CD4+ T cells from PBMCs, taken after stem cell transplantation. The receptors derive from a human patient with POMP-related autoinflammation and immune dysregulation (PRAID). Part of the T cell pool may stem from the graft donor.

The CDR3 DNA reads as TGTGCCACCAGCAGAGGGGGGGCCCCAAACATTCAGTACTTC. Translating gives CATSRGGAPNIQYF. The genes are TRBV15 and TRBJ2-4; tentatively, D is TRBD1 or TRBD2 (6 bases each). V was pared by 1 base and J by 6 bases, with 10 bases between. The CDR3 contains 14 residues. CDR1 is LNHNV, CDR2 YYDKDF, per germline (reference sequence).

This chain uses TRBV5-1 with TRBJ1-1; 7 bases are shared with TRBD1. The CDR3 is 14 amino acids. Trimming at V came to 3 bases and at J to 1 base, leaving 3 bases not matched to a gene. Germline V lookup: CDR1 SGHRS, CDR2 YFSETQ. For the CDR3, the DNA is TGCGCCAGCAGCTCGGGACAGCCGAACACTGAAGCTTTCTTT. The encoded protein is CASSSGQPNTEAFF.

The chain couples TRBV7-6 to TRBJ2-2; D unresolved. The V end was cut by 5 bases, the J end by 0 bases, with 13 bases between. Germline-derived CDR1 and CDR2 are SGHVS and FNYEAQ. The CDR3 consists of 16 residues. DNA for the CDR3: TGTGCCAGCAGCCACGCGGTCAACGCGAACACCGGGGAGCTGTTTTTT. It is translated as CASSHAVNANTGELFF.

The J gene is TRBJ2-7, the V gene TRBV4-1; 13 bases are shared with TRBD2. This CDR3 spans 20 amino acids. Per germline, CDR1 MGHRA and CDR2 YSYEKL. Trimming took 1 base from V and 5 from J; bases not matched to a gene: 17. The CDR3 here is CASSQGGGTSGKLEPDEQYF. The CDR3 DNA follows: TGCGCCAGCAGCCAAGGCGGGGGGACTAGCGGGAAATTAGAACCGGACGAGCAGTACTTC.

This clone occurred once. This chain connects TRBV3-1 (or the pseudogene TRBV3-2) to TRBJ2-1, with 7 bases that match TRBD2. CDR3 length: 14 residues. With V trimmed by 2 bases and J by 10 bases, 8 bases remained unmatched. CDR1 and CDR2 from the germline V gene are LGHDT and YNNKEL (reference sequence). Here the CDR3 reads CASSQWVAGEEQFF. The CDR3 DNA reads as TGTGCCAGCAGCCAATGGGTAGCGGGTGAAGAGCAGTTCTTC.

This clone was seen once. V and J are TRBV5-1 and TRBJ2-3, with TRBD1 matching 9 bases. CDR1 is SGHRS and CDR2 is YFSETQ in the germline V gene. The CDR3 covers 17 residues. J gave up 5 bases and V 4 bases, and 14 bases lay outside the gene matches. This CDR3 is CASSLKLGQGGGDTQYF. DNA of the CDR3: TGCGCCAGCAGCCTAAAACTGGGACAGGGTGGCGGAGATACGCAGTATTTT.

This clone was counted between two and nine times. The chain employs TRBV7-3 and TRBJ2-1; 15 bases map to TRBD2. Trimming at V came to 4 bases and at J to 4 bases, leaving 11 bases not matched to a gene. The CDR3 has 19 amino acids. Germline CDR1 SGHTA, CDR2 FQGTGA. The CDR3: CASSSKGLAGGPGYNEQFF. The CDR3 DNA reads as TGTGCCAGCAGCTCTAAAGGACTAGCGGGAGGGCCTGGGTACAATGAGCAGTTCTTC.

V gene TRBV3-1 (or the pseudogene TRBV3-2) combines with J gene TRBJ1-6, with a possible D match to TRBD1 (6 bases). The CDR3 consists of 17 residues. CDR1 LGHDT and CDR2 YNNKEL come from the germline V gene (reference sequence). V lost 0 bases, J lost 6 bases, and 15 bases lay in between. The DNA of the CDR3 is TGTGCCAGCAGCCAAGATCGGGGGCTCAGGGGTAATTCACCCCTCCACTTT. Amino acids: CASSQDRGLRGNSPLHF.

The V call is TRBV5-1, the J call TRBJ2-1; 7 nucleotides agree with TRBD1. V lost 5 bases and J lost 0; bases outside the gene matches: 5. There are 15 residues in the CDR3. Germline V lookup: CDR1 SGHRS, CDR2 YFSETQ. This chain's CDR3 is CASRGTDSSYNEQFF. Here the CDR3 DNA reads TGCGCCAGCAGAGGGACAGACAGCTCCTACAATGAGCAGTTCTTC.

The chain joins TRBV10-2 to TRBJ2-3; 11 bases match TRBD2. This CDR3 region has 15 residues. Germline assignment: CDR1 WSHSY and CDR2 SAAADI. The V segment lost 3 bases and the J segment 2 bases; nucleotides outside the gene matches: 1. The CDR3 DNA reads as TGCGCCAGCAGTGAACTAGCGGGGGCCACAGATACGCAGTATTTT. Its protein is CASSELAGATDTQYF.

This clone was detected only once. The chain carries TRBV6-5 and TRBJ2-7; TRBD2 matches 8 bases. The CDR3 is made up of 15 amino acids. V dropped 6 bases and J dropped 7; count of bases not matched to a gene: 14. Germline V lookup: CDR1 MNHEY, CDR2 SVGAGI. The CDR3 loop is CASRKLADPLGEQYV. The CDR3 DNA reads as TGTGCCAGCAGAAAACTAGCGGATCCTTTGGGTGAGCAGTACGTC.

This clone was observed a single time. This chain's CDR3 is CASSLDENTEAFF. Written as DNA, the CDR3 is TGCGCCAGCAGCTTGGACGAGAACACTGAAGCTTTCTTT. The chain couples TRBV5-1 to TRBJ1-1, with no clear D. The CDR3 is 13 residues long. V lost 0 bases to trimming and J lost 1 base, with 4 bases between them. The germline gives CDR1 SGHRS, CDR2 YFSETQ.

The chain employs TRBV9 and TRBJ2-5, with TRBD2 matching 13 bases. Germline values: CDR1 SGDLS, CDR2 YYNGEE. The trim removed 1 base at V and 3 bases at J, leaving 12 bases unmatched. The CDR3 contains 19 residues. Here the CDR3 reads CASSVNRRLAGGDKETQYF. CDR3 nucleotides: TGTGCCAGCAGCGTAAATAGGAGACTAGCGGGGGGAGATAAAGAGACCCAGTACTTC.

The V gene is TRBV4-2, the J gene TRBJ1-2; D possibly corresponds to TRBD1 (5 bases). The V gene's germline CDR1 is LGHNA and CDR2 YNFKEQ. V dropped 0 bases and J dropped 4 bases, with 12 bases sitting between them. This CDR3 has 15 residues. CDR3 loop: CASSQDGTGPYGYTF. The CDR3 DNA is TGTGCCAGCAGCCAAGATGGGACGGGGCCCTATGGCTACACCTTC.

This clone showed up just once. The chain is built from TRBV6-5 and TRBJ2-7; D is unclear. The length of the CDR3 is 11 residues. Germline V gene lookup returns CDR1 MNHEY and CDR2 SVGAGI. Trimming shortened V by 6 bases and J by 3 bases, and 6 bases separated the two germline ends. CDR3 loop: CASRDLYEQYV. The CDR3, as DNA: TGTGCCAGCAGGGACCTCTACGAGCAGTACGTC.

The chain joins TRBV18 to TRBJ2-3, with TRBD1 matching 7 bases. The CDR3 consists of 16 residues. V lost 1 base and J lost 7; bases outside the gene matches: 11. In germline, CDR1 is KGHSH, CDR2 LQKENI. Here the CDR3 reads CASSPQKGRGQNTQYF. For the CDR3, the DNA is TGTGCCAGCTCACCACAAAAGGGTAGGGGGCAAAATACGCAGTATTTT.